This T cell receptor (beta chain) appears in the sequencing data of a study of T cell responses to AZD1222 COVID-19 vaccine. The table came from immunoSEQ multiplex PCR; TCRdb's copy has only in-frame clones and leaves some out. Of 190,000 or so clones in the sample, 93% are singletons; the top ten hold around 1%. The CDR3 is made up of 13 amino acids. Germline trimming cut 4 bases from V and 13 bases from J; bases unmatched to any gene: 8. Germline V CDR1 and CDR2: LGHNA, YSLEER. The V gene is TRBV4-3, the J gene TRBJ2-2, with TRBD1 matching 8 bases. The receptor was isolated from an adult who received the AZD1222 COVID-19 vaccine. This sample comprised peripheral blood, obtained 28 days after the second AZD1222 dose. This CDR3 is CASSLGTGGWLFF. The CDR3, as DNA: TGCGCCAGCAGCCTCGGGACAGGCGGGTGGCTGTTTTTT.